The sequence of this T cell receptor (beta chain) was determined in a study of post-analysis software for immune sequencing data. Findings of the study overall: Higher frequency in patients than in controls was seen for roughly 5 TRBV segments, with TRBV5-6, TRBV5-1 and TRBV20-1 among them.

The junction had 3 bases not matched to a gene; V was cut back by 1 base and J by 2 bases. This CDR3 spans 17 amino acids. Germline V gene sequence: CDR1 MGHRA, CDR2 YSYEKL. Regarding this clonotype: The antigen remains unidentified.

Sequencing libraries made from TCR beta cDNA carried unique molecular identifiers. MiXCR was run by TCRdb on the PCR reads, yielding one entry per CDR3 protein. The sample records around 190,000 distinct CDR3 sequences, 29% being singletons. This rearrangement joins TRBV4-1 to TRBJ2-3; TRBD2 matches at 13 bases. Input material: blood. The receptor was isolated from a girl between 2 and 17 years old with multiple sclerosis. The CDR3 region is CASSQGLAGGLTDTQYF. The CDR3 nucleotides read TGCGCCAGCAGCCAAGGACTAGCGGGGGGCCTCACAGATACGCAGTATTTT.